Listed below are T cell receptor beta chains from one sample, sequenced in a study of T cells in localized non-small cell lung cancer. The data were produced by immunoSEQ multiplex PCR, yet TCRdb's version contains in-frame clones alone and is incomplete. The sample consists of under 5,500 clones, approximately 93% of them appearing once. The source material was peripheral blood, sampled before any cancer treatment. Receptors originate from a woman aged 35-70 years with stage I lung adenocarcinoma. Both conserved end residues are trimmed from each CDR3. D genes are given only for firm matches.

. TRBV7-9 ASSLRGDTDTQY
TRBD2 TRBV19 ASSPGGAGPRDTQY
. TRBV19 ASTSIAKGTEAF
TRBD2 TRBV7-2 ASSLQPGLAGAETQY
TRBD2 TRBV6-6 ASTGRLAGGNEQF
TRBD1 TRBV19 ASSTVPGQGATDTQY
TRBD2 TRBV11-3 ASSPPSGSLYEQY
. TRBV9 ASSVVADTQY
. TRBV18 ASSPPGKRNTEAF
TRBD1 TRBV7-9 ASSFGAPGQGYGYT
. TRBV5-1 ASSLGQALGEPQH
. TRBV27 ASSLGPYEQF
. TRBV11-2 ASSRNTEAF
. TRBV21-1 ASTHSGLAGEISYNEQF
. TRBV21-1 ASSKDVGTRGVGGGNNEQF
. TRBV6-5 ASSRGIGTGQPQH
TRBD1 TRBV5-4 ASSSTDRGYGYT
TRBD2 TRBV7-2 ASSEASGRAGGTQY
. TRBV13 ASSSRQFGPSGNTIY
. TRBV9 ASNDPDSPLH
. TRBV5-1 ASSPGQTYNEQF